This passage covers 11 T cell receptor beta chains from one sample sequenced in a study of post-analysis software for immune sequencing data. Study observations and caveats: Higher frequency in patients than in controls was seen for roughly five TRBV segments, with TRBV5-6, TRBV5-1 and TRBV20-1 among them.

Incorporated into the TCR beta cDNA libraries were unique molecular identifiers, which served to reduce PCR and sequencing biases. TCRdb re-analysed the PCR reads in MiXCR, keeping a single row per CDR3 protein. Here the sample spans a few hundred thousand distinct CDR3 sequences, less than 40% being singletons. Their antigens remain unidentified. Sequencing input: blood. Every receptor here comes from a girl aged 5-17 years with multiple sclerosis.

CDR3 amino acids: CASSPTGATYEQYF. For the CDR3, the DNA is TGTGCCAGCAGCCCCACAGGGGCCACCTACGAGCAGTACTTC. V gene TRBV7-3 combines with J gene TRBJ2-7, with 7 bases matching TRBD1. This CDR3 contains 14 residues. V dropped 5 bases and J dropped 2; count of bases not matched to a gene: 6. The germline V gene has CDR1 SGHTA and CDR2 FQGTGA.

This clonotype was seen a few times. The rearrangement links TRBV27 to TRBJ2-3, with 11 positions matching TRBD2. CDR3 length equals 15 residues. After removal of 5 bases from V and 5 bases from J, the junction contained 6 bases not matched to a gene. Per germline, CDR1 MNHEY and CDR2 SMNVEV (reference sequence). The CDR3 region has the DNA TGTGCCAGCAGTATACTAGCGGGAGTAGGAGATACGCAGTATTTT. It yields the protein CASSILAGVGDTQYF.

The chain couples TRBV29-1 to TRBJ1-2; D may be TRBD1 (5 bases). Germline V gene data show CDR1 as SQVTM and CDR2 as ANQGSEA. The V end was cut by 4 bases, the J end by 3 bases, with 12 bases between. The CDR3 extends over 13 amino acids. As DNA, the CDR3 is TGCAGCGTTGTCCCACAGGAACACTATGGCTACACCTTC. Translating it yields CSVVPQEHYGYTF.

This clonotype appeared a few times. The V gene is TRBV6-2 or TRBV6-3, the J gene TRBJ1-1, with D perhaps TRBD1 (5 bases). The germline V gene encodes CDR1 MNHEY and CDR2 SVGEGT. The CDR3 has 15 residues. Trimming stripped 2 bases from V and 4 bases from J, with 14 bases between. The CDR3 DNA follows: TGTGCCAGCAGTTACCACAGAGGGGCCGGCACTGAAGCTTTCTTT. As protein: CASSYHRGAGTEAFF.

Comment on this clonotype: The junction departs from germline at one end; a sequencing error may be responsible. V and J are TRBV3-1 and TRBJ1-6; D not resolved. This CDR3 has 17 amino acids. In germline, CDR1 is LGHDT, CDR2 YNNKEL (reference sequence). The CDR3 coding sequence is TGTGCCAGCAGCCAAGAGCGATATAGGGCTTATAATTCACCCCTCCACTTC. It yields the protein CASSQERYRAYNSPLHF.

A remark on this clonotype: The junction shows a germline mismatch at one end, possibly a read error. This rearrangement joins TRBV3-1 to TRBJ1-2, with D maybe TRBD1 (5 bases). The CDR3 totals 18 residues. Germline CDR1 reads LGHDT; CDR2 reads YNNKEL (reference sequence). The CDR3 here is CASSPKIGQLPPNYGNTF. DNA for the CDR3: TGTGCCAGCAGCCCTAAGATAGGACAACTGCCTCCTAACTATGGCAACACCTTC. Together with reference TRBV3-1 and TRBJ1-2, the CDR3 gives the full variable domain: DTAVSQTPKYLVTQMGNDKSIKCEQNLGHDTMYWYKQDSKKFLKIMFSYNNKELIINETVPNRFSPKSPDKAHLNLHINSLELGDSAVYFCASSPKIGQLPPNYGNTFGSGTRLTVV.

This clonotype was recorded a few times. The chain combines TRBV12-3 or TRBV12-4 with TRBJ1-4; TRBD1 matches 7 bases. With V trimmed by 3 bases and J by 8 bases, 15 bases remained unmatched. This CDR3 is built from 17 residues. CDR3 coding DNA: TGTGCCAGCAGTTTCAGGCCGGACAGGAGGCCGCGGGAAAAACTGTTTTTT. Protein: CASSFRPDRRPREKLFF.

This clonotype was detected many times. The rearrangement links TRBV6-6 to TRBJ1-2, with D perhaps matching TRBD1 (5 bases). This CDR3 is built from 15 residues. In germline, CDR1 is MNHNY, CDR2 SVGAGI (reference sequence). Trimming pared 3 bases from V and 4 bases from J, leaving 15 bases between. This CDR3 reads CASSYSGIRGYGYTF. Here the CDR3 DNA reads TGTGCCAGCAGTTATTCAGGGATCCGAGGCTATGGCTACACCTTC.

The table lists this clonotype with many counts. V usage is TRBV7-8 and J usage is TRBJ1-5; D is possibly TRBD1 (5 bases). CDR1 is SGHVS, CDR2 FQNEAQ, per germline. This CDR3 is 14 amino acids long. The V gene lost 1 base and the J gene lost 3 bases, with 7 bases spanning the gap. For the CDR3, the DNA is TGTGCCAGCAGCTTAGGGGACCTCAATCAGCCCCAGCATTTT. Its translation is CASSLGDLNQPQHF. Supplemented by reference TRBV7-8 and TRBJ1-5, the full variable domain reads GAGVSQSPRYKVAKRGQDVALRCDPISGHVSLFWYQQALGQGPEFLTYFQNEAQLDKSGLPSDRFFAERPEGSVSTLKIQRTQQEDSAVYLCASSLGDLNQPQHFGDGTRLSIL.

A note on this clonotype: The junction departs from the called germline gene at one end, perhaps through a read error. The chain has TRBV3-1 and TRBJ1-1, with a possible D match to TRBD1 (6 bases). This CDR3 has 13 residues. Germline V gene data show CDR1 as LGHDT and CDR2 as YNNKEL (reference sequence). The CDR3: CVSSQGQFTEAFF. DNA for the CDR3: TGTGTCAGCAGCCAAGGACAGTTCACTGAAGCTTTCTTT.

This clonotype occurred many times. The chain couples TRBV7-8 to TRBJ2-6, with 7 bases identical to TRBD1. The CDR3 sequence is 16 residues long. The J segment lost 0 bases and the V segment lost 5 bases, leaving 4 bases of the junction unmatched. CDR1 and CDR2 (germline): SGHVS, FQNEAQ. CDR3 loop: CASSKDRNSGANVLTF. In nucleotides, the CDR3 is TGTGCCAGCAGCAAGGACAGGAACTCTGGGGCCAACGTCCTGACTTTC.